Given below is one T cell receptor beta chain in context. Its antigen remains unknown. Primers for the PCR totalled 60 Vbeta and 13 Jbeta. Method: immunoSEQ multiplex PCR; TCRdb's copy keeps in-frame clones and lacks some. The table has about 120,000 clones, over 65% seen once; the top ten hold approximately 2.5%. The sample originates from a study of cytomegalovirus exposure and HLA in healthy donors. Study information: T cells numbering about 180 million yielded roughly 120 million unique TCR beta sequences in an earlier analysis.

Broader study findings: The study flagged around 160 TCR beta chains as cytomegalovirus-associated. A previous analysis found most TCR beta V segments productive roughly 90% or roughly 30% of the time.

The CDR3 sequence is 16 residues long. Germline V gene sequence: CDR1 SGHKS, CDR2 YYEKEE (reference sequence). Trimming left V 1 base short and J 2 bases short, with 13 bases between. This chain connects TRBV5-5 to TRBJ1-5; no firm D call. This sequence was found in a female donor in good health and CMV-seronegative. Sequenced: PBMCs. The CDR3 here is CASSLTIDRGNQPQHF. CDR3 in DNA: TGTGCCAGCAGCTTGACTATAGACCGGGGCAATCAGCCCCAGCATTTT.